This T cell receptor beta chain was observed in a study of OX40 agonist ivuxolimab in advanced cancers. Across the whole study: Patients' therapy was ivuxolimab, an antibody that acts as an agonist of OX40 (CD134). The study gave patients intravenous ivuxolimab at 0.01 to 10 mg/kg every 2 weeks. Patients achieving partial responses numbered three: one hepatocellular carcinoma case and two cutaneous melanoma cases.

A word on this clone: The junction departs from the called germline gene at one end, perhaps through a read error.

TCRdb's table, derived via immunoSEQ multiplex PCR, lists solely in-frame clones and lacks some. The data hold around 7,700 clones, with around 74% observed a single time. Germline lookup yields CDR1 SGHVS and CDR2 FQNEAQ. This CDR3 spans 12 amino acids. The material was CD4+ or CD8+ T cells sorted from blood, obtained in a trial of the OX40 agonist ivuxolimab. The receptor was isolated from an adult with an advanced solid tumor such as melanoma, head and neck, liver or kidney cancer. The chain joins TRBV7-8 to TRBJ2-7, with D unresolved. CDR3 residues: CASSLMGAPMNF. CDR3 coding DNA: TGTGCCAGCAGTCTAATGGGCGCCCCAATGAACTTC.